The rows below give T cell receptor beta chains drawn from one sample of a study of monozygotic twins with inflammatory bowel disease. TCRdb re-called the 5' RACE reads and gives one entry per CDR3 protein, without DNA. In total, the table holds about 300,000 distinct CDR3 sequences. The sequencing input was blood. Source of these receptors: a human donor with ulcerative colitis or Crohn's disease, or a healthy co-twin of an affected twin (not recorded which). The CDR3 runs from the conserved cysteine through the conserved F or W.

V,J,CDR3
TRBV20-1,TRBJ2-7,CSEKPISSYEQYF
TRBV24-1,TRBJ2-1,CATAEHNEQFF
TRBV30,TRBJ2-2,CAWSRRIAGELFF
TRBV29-1,TRBJ2-3,CSSRLAGGLTDTQYF
TRBV3-1,TRBJ1-5,CASSQDADSDQPQHF
TRBV20-1,TRBJ1-3,CSARIAETGSGNTIYF
TRBV21-1,TRBJ1-2,CASSKLKGRYYGYTF
TRBV7-6,TRBJ2-3,CASGGYSTDTQYF
TRBV12-3/TRBV12-4,TRBJ2-7,CASSFGGWEQYF
TRBV6-5,TRBJ1-2,CASSYGTGVSGYTF
TRBV7-2,TRBJ1-4,CASSLLKAFDEKLFF
TRBV20-1,TRBJ2-3,CSASLAGVRGDTQYF
TRBV28,TRBJ2-4,CASSSLAGVGLAKNMQYF
TRBV27,TRBJ1-1,CASSFKSDRASFF
TRBV7-8,TRBJ2-2,CASSTQNTGELFF
TRBV4-3,TRBJ2-3,CASSQAWQGKTDTQYF
TRBV2,TRBJ2-1,CASSEQAGVFNEQFF
TRBV10-3,TRBJ2-3,CAIRMAAADTQYF
TRBV28,TRBJ1-1,CASSTTSPEAFF
TRBV19,TRBJ1-1,CASNGRRGAFF
TRBV12-3/TRBV12-4,TRBJ1-2,CASTEALLIGYTF
TRBV7-2,TRBJ1-6,CASLSGGVNSPLHF
TRBV5-1,TRBJ2-5,CASKTGASGSQETQYF
TRBV27,TRBJ2-3,CASSRSQGGRASTQYF
TRBV10-2,TRBJ2-3,CASRSDRTLTDTQYF
TRBV7-9,TRBJ2-5,CASSSPIHRDSQETQYF
TRBV7-3,TRBJ2-3,CASSLSGTRGDTQYF
TRBV3-1,TRBJ2-7,CASSQDPGQVSYEQYF
TRBV12-3/TRBV12-4,TRBJ1-2,CASNEDRVRGYTF
TRBV29-1,TRBJ1-3,CSVEDRNGNTIYF
TRBV19,TRBJ1-2,CASTLVGANYGYTF
TRBV7-9,TRBJ2-7,CASRIQDRERGEQYF
TRBV6-2/TRBV6-3,TRBJ2-5,CASSYPGQGSNQETQYF
TRBV28,TRBJ1-5,CASSTGQGNNQPQHF